Below, 7 T cell receptor beta chains from the same sample are listed, as sequenced in a study of beta chain features in type 1 diabetes. What was sequenced were expressed TCRB transcripts, since all of the isolated RNA had been reverse transcribed. Sequencing was performed with immunoSEQ multiplex PCR; in TCRdb, only in-frame clones are kept and a portion is missing. The table records around 170,000 clones, about 9.8% of them present only once. Sequencing used central memory CD4+ T cells from blood. The receptor source for this set is a woman younger than 35 in good health.

In its sample, this clone was seen a few times. The chain uses TRBV29-1 and TRBJ2-3; 8 bases match TRBD1. V lost 4 bases to trimming and J lost 3 bases; unmatched junction nucleotides: 6. The CDR3 spans 14 residues. Germline values: CDR1 SQVTM, CDR2 ANQGSEA. The CDR3 nucleotides are TGCAGCGTTGCCGGGGGACAGGCAACAGATACGCAGTATTTT. Encoded protein: CSVAGGQATDTQYF.

The chain has TRBV5-6 and TRBJ2-1, with D possibly called TRBD1 or TRBD2 (5 bases each). The V gene lost 4 bases and the J gene lost 3 bases, with 14 bases spanning the gap. The CDR3 has 15 residues. The germline V gene encodes CDR1 SGHDT and CDR2 YYEEEE. The CDR3 region has the DNA TGTGCCAGCAGCGTGGGGACGAGCGGCTACAATGAGCAGTTCTTC. Amino acid sequence: CASSVGTSGYNEQFF. The full variable domain, rest sourced from reference TRBV5-6 and TRBJ2-1, is DAGVTQSPTHLIKTRGQQVTLRCSPKSGHDTVSWYQQALGQGPQFIFQYYEEEERQRGNFPDRFSGHQFPNYSSELNVNALLLGDSALYLCASSVGTSGYNEQFFGPGTRLTVL.

This chain connects TRBV4-1 to TRBJ2-1; TRBD2 might be the D (5 bases). This CDR3 is built from 13 residues. V shed 3 bases and J shed 13 bases, with 16 bases lying between them. Germline V lookup: CDR1 MGHRA, CDR2 YSYEKL. CDR3: CASSQGSGLAQFF. In nucleotides, the CDR3 is TGCGCCAGCAGCCAGGGTTCAGGACTGGCCCAGTTCTTC.

This clone was counted ten times or more. The V and J genes are TRBV9 and TRBJ1-2; TRBD1 might be the D (5 bases). The CDR3 is 12 amino acids. Germline-derived CDR1 and CDR2 are SGDLS and YYNGEE. Between the trimmed V and J ends, which lost 6 bases and 8 bases, there was a span of 14 bases. The CDR3 here is CASTLGGNGYTF. The DNA of the CDR3 is TGTGCCAGCACCCTCGGGGGGAACGGCTACACCTTC.

In this sample, this clone turned up a few times. The CDR3 DNA sequence: TGTGCCAGCAGCCTAGACAGGGCGTACGAGCAGTACTTC. This gives the protein CASSLDRAYEQYF. The chain employs TRBV11-1 and TRBJ2-7; TRBD1 agrees at 7 bases. This CDR3 region has 13 residues. Germline trimming cut 5 bases from V and 4 bases from J; bases unmatched to any gene: 5. Germline V gives CDR1 SGHAT, CDR2 FQDESV (reference sequence).

This clone was detected a few times. This chain connects TRBV6-1 to TRBJ2-5, with 8 positions matching TRBD2. Losses at the gene ends were 7 bases for V and 5 bases for J; bases not matched to a gene: 6. CDR3 length: 13 amino acids. The V gene's germline CDR1 is MNHNS and CDR2 SASEGT. CDR3 nucleotide sequence: TGTGCCAGCACTCCCCGGGGGGGTGAGACCCAGTACTTC. This gives the protein CASTPRGGETQYF.

This chain connects TRBV4-1 to TRBJ1-6, with TRBD1 as a possible D gene (5 bases). CDR1 and CDR2 from the germline V gene are MGHRA and YSYEKL. V was shortened by 1 base and J by 9 bases, with 10 bases between the two germline ends. This CDR3 spans 14 amino acids. For the CDR3, the DNA is TGCGCCAGCAGCCAAGGGGGGGGGATTTCACCCCTCCACTTT. Its translation: CASSQGGGISPLHF.